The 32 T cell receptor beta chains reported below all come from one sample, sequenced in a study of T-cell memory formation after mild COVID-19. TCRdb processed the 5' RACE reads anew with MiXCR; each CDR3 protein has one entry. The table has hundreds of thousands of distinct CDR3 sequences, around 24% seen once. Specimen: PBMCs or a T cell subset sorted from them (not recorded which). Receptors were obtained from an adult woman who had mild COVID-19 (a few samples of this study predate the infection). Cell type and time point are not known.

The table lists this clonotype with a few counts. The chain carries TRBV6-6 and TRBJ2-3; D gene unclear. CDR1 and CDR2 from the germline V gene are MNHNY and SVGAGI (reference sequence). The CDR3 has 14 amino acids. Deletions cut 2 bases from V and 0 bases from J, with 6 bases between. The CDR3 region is CASSYGLSTDTQYF. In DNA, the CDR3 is TGTGCCAGCAGTTACGGGCTTAGCACAGATACGCAGTATTTT.

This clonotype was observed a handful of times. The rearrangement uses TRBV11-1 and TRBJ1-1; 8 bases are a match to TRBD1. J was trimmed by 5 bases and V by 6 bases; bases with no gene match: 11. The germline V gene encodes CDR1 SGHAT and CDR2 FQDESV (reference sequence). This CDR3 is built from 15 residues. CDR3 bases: TGTGCCAGCAGTTCCACCCAGGGGGCAGGGACTGAAGCTTTCTTT. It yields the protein CASSSTQGAGTEAFF.

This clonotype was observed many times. CDR3 sequence reads: CASSFRQTYNEQFF. The CDR3 DNA reads as TGTGCCAGCAGCTTCAGGCAGACCTACAATGAGCAGTTCTTC. V and J are TRBV7-2 and TRBJ2-1; D remains unclear. The CDR3 spans 14 residues. CDR1 and CDR2 from the germline V gene are SGHTA and FQGNSA. Between the trimmed V and J ends, which lost 3 bases and 2 bases, there was a span of 8 bases.

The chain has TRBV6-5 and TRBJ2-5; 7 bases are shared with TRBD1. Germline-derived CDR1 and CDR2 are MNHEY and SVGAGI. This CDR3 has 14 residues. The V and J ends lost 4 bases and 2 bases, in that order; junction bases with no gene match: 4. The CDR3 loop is CASSWGQLQETQYF. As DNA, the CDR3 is TGTGCCAGCAGTTGGGGACAGCTACAAGAGACCCAGTACTTC.

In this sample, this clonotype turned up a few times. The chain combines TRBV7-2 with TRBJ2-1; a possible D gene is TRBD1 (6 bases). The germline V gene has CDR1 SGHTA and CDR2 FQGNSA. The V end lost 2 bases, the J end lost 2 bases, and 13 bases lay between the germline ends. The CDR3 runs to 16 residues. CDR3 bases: TGTGCCAGCAGCTTATTGCTAGGGGGTCCCTACAATGAGCAGTTCTTC. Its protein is CASSLLLGGPYNEQFF.

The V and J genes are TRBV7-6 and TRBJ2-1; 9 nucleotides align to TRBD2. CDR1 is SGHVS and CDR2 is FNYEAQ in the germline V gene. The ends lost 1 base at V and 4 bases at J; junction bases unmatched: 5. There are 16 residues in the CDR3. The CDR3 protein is CASSLGRLAAYNEQFF. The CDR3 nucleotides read TGTGCCAGCAGCTTAGGGCGACTAGCGGCATACAATGAGCAGTTCTTC. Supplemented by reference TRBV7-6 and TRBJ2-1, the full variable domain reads GAGVSQSPRYKVTKRGQDVALRCDPISGHVSLYWYRQALGQGPEFLTYFNYEAQQDKSGLPNDRFSAERPEGSISTLTIQRTEQRDSAMYRCASSLGRLAAYNEQFFGPGTRLTVL.

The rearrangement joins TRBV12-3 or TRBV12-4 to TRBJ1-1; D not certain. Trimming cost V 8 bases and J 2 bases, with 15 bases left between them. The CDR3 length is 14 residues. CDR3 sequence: CASGYGGYNTEAFF. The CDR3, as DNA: TGTGCCAGCGGGTACGGAGGTTATAACACTGAAGCTTTCTTT.

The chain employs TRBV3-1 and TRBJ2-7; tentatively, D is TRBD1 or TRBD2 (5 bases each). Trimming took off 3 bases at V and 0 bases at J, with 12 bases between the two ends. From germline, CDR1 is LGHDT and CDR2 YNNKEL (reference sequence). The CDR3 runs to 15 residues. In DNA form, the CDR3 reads TGTGCCAGCAGCCACCAAACTAGGGGCTCCTACGAGCAGTACTTC. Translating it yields CASSHQTRGSYEQYF.

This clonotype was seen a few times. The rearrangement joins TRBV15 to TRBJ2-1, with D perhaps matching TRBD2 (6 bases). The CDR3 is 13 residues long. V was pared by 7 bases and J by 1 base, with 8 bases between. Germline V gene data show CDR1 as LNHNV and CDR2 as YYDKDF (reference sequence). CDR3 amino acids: CATIGGSYNEQFF. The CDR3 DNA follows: TGTGCCACCATTGGGGGGTCCTACAATGAGCAGTTCTTC.

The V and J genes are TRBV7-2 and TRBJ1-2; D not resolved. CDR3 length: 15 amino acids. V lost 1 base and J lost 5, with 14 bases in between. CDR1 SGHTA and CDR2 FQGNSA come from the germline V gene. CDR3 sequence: CASSLGTVERYGYTF. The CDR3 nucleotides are TGTGCCAGCAGCTTAGGTACGGTAGAGCGTTATGGCTACACCTTC. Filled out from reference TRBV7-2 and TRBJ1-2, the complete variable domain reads GAGVSQSPSNKVTEKGKDVELRCDPISGHTALYWYRQSLGQGLEFLIYFQGNSAPDKSGLPSDRFSAERTGGSVSTLTIQRTQQEDSAVYLCASSLGTVERYGYTFGSGTRLTVV.

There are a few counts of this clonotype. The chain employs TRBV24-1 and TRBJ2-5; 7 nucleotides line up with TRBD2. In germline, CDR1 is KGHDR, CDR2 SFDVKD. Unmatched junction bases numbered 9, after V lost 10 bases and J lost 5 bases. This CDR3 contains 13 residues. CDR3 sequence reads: CATSTSVGETQYF. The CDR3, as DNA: TGTGCCACGTCCACTAGCGTTGGGGAGACCCAGTACTTC.

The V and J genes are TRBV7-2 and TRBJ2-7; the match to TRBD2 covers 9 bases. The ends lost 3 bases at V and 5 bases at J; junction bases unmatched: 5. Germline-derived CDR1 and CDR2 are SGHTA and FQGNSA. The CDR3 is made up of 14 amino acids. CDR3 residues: CASSFGGRVDEQYF. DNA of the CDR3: TGTGCCAGCAGCTTCGGCGGGAGGGTAGACGAGCAGTACTTC.

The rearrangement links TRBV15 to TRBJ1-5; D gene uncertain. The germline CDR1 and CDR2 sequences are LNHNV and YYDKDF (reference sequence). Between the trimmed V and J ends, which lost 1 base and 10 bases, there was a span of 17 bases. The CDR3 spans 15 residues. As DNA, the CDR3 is TGTGCCACCAGCAGAGTTCGGGGTCAATCAGTCCCCCAGCATTTT. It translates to CATSRVRGQSVPQHF.

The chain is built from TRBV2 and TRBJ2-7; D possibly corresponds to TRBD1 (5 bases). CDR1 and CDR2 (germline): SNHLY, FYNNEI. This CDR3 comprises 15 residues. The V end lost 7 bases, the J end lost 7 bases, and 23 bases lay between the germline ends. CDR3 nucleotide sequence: TGTGCCAGCACCGACGACCGAAGGGGCTCAGAGGAGCAGTACTTC. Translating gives CASTDDRRGSEEQYF.

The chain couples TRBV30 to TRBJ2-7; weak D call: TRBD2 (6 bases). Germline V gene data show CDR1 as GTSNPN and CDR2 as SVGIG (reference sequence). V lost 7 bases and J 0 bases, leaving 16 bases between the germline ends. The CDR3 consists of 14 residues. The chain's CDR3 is CAFAGTLSSYEQYF. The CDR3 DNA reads TGTGCCTTTGCTGGGACTCTCAGCTCCTACGAGCAGTACTTC.

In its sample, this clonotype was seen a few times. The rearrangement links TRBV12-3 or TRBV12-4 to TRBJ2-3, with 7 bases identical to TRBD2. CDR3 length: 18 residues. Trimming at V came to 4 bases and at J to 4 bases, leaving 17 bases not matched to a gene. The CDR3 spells CASSSNPSGLVRSDTQYF. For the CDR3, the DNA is TGTGCCAGCAGTTCAAACCCTTCTGGACTAGTACGCTCAGATACGCAGTATTTT.

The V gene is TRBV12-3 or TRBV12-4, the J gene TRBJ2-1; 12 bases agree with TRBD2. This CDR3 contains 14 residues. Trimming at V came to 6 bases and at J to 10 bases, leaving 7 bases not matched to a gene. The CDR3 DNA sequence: TGTGCCAGCAGCCCTAGCGGGGGGGCGGCCGAGCAGTTCTTC. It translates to CASSPSGGAAEQFF.

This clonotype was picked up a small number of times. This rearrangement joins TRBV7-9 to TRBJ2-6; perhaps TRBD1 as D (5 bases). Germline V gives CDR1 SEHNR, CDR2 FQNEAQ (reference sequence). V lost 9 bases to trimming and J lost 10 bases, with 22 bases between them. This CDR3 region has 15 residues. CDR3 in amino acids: CASSATASFLNVLTF. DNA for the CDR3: TGTGCCAGTAGTGCGACAGCCTCTTTTCTTAACGTCCTGACTTTC.

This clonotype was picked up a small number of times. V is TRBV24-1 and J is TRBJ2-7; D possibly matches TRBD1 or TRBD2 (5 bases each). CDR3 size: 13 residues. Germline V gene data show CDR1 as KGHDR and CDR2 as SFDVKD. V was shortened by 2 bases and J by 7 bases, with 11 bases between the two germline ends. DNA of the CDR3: TGTGCCACCAGTGATTCTGTGAGGGGAGAGCAGTACTTC. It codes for CATSDSVRGEQYF.

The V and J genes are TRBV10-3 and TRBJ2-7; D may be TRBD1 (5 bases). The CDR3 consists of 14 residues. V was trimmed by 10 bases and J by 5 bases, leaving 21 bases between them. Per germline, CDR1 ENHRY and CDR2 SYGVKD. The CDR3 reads CATKKTVAHDEQYF. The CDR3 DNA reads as TGTGCCACTAAGAAGACAGTCGCACATGACGAGCAGTACTTC.

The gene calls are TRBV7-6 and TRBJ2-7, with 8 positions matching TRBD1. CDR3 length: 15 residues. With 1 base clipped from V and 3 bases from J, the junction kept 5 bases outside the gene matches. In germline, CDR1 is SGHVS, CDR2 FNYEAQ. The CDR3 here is CASSLVGTGDYEQYF. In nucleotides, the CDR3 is TGTGCCAGCAGCTTAGTTGGGACAGGAGACTACGAGCAGTACTTC.

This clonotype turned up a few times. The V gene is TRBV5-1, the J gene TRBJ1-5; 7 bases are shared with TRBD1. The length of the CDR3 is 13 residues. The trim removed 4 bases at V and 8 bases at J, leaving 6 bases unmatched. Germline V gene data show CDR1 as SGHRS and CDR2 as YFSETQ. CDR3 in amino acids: CASSLTGMEPQHF. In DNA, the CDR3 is TGCGCCAGCAGCCTGACAGGGATGGAGCCCCAGCATTTT.

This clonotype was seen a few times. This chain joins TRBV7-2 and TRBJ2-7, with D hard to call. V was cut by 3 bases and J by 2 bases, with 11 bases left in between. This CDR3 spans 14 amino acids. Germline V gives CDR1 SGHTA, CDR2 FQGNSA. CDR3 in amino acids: CASSFSYGTYEQYF. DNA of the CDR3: TGTGCCAGCAGCTTTTCGTACGGAACCTACGAGCAGTACTTC.

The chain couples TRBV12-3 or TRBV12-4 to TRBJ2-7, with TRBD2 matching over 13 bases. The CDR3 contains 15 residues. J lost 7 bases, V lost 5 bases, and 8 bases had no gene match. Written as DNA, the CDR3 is TGTGCCAGCAGTGCGGGACTAGCGGGGACAGGAGAGCAGTACTTC. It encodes CASSAGLAGTGEQYF.

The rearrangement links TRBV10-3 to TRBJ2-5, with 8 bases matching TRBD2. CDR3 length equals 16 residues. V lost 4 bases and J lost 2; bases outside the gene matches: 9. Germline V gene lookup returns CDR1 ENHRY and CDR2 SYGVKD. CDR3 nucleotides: TGTGCCATCAGTGGGTGGCAGCGGGGGACACAAGAGACCCAGTACTTC. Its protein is CAISGWQRGTQETQYF.

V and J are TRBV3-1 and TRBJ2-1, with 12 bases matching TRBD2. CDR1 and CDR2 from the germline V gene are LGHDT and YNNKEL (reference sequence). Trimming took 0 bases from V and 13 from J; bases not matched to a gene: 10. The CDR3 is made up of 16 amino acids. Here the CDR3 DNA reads TGTGCCAGCAGCCAAGAATCGTTGGGACTAGCGGGTCGACAGTTCTTC. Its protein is CASSQESLGLAGRQFF.

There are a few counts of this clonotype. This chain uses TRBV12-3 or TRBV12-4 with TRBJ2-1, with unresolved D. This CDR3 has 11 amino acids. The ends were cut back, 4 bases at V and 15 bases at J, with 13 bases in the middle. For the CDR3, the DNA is TGTGCCAGCAGTTCCCCAGCAGGTCGGTTCTTC. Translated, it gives CASSSPAGRFF.

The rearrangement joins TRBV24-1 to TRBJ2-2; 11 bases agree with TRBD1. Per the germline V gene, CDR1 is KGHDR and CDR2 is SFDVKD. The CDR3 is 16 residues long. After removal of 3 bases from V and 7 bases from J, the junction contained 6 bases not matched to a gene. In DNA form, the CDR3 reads TGTGCCACCAGTGATCCGGGACAGGGGGTCGTCGGGGAGCTGTTTTTT. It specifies CATSDPGQGVVGELFF.

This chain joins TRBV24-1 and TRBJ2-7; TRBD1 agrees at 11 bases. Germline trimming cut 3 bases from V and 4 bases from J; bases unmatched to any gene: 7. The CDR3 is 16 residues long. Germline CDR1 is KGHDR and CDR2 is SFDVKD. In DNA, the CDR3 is TGTGCCACCAGTGATCCCCGGACAGGGGGCGAGTACGAGCAGTACTTC. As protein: CATSDPRTGGEYEQYF.

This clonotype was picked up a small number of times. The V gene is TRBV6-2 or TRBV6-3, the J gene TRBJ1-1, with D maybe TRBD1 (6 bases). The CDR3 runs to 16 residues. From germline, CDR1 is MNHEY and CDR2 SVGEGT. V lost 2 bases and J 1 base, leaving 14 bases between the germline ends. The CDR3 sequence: CASSYPRGRENTEAFF. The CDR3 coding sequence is TGTGCCAGCAGTTACCCCAGGGGTCGGGAGAACACTGAAGCTTTCTTT.

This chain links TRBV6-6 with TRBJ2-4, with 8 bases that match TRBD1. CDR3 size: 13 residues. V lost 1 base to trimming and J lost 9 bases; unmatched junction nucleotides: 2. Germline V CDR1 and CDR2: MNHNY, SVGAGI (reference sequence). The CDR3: CASSYFDRGIQYF. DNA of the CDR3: TGTGCCAGCAGTTACTTTGACAGGGGCATTCAGTACTTC.

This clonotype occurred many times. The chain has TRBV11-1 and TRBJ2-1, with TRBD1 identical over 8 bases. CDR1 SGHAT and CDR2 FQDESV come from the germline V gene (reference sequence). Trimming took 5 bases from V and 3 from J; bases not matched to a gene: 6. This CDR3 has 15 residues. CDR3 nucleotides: TGTGCCAGCAGCCGGACAGGGAACTTCTACAATGAGCAGTTCTTC. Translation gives CASSRTGNFYNEQFF.